Below are 6 T cell receptor beta chains sequenced from a single sample in a study of blood T cell repertoires in COVID-19. Here immunoSEQ multiplex PCR was the method, and the copy in TCRdb shows in-frame clones only, minus some. The data contain approximately 210,000 clones, approximately 78% of them singletons. Sequencing was performed on peripheral blood. The receptors stem from a woman aged 40 to 50 with acute or convalescent COVID-19.

The V and J genes are TRBV19 and TRBJ2-7; 11 nucleotides match TRBD2. J was trimmed by 5 bases and V by 5 bases; bases with no gene match: 5. Per the germline V gene, CDR1 is LNHDA and CDR2 is SQIVND (reference sequence). The CDR3 runs to 14 residues. DNA for the CDR3: TGTGCCAGTAGTCCGAGACTAGCGGGAAACGAGCAGTACTTC. It yields the protein CASSPRLAGNEQYF.

The CDR3 DNA reads TGTGCCAGCAGCTTAGAAGGGGTTAGCACAGATACGCAGTATTTT. Amino acids: CASSLEGVSTDTQYF. V usage is TRBV7-9 and J usage is TRBJ2-3; TRBD1 might be the D (5 bases). CDR3 size: 15 residues. Trimming removed 1 base from V and 0 bases from J, with 8 bases in between. Germline V lookup: CDR1 SEHNR, CDR2 FQNEAQ (reference sequence).

This sequence joins TRBV19 and TRBJ2-2; D gene ambiguous. Trimming took 0 bases from V and 0 from J, leaving 8 bases between them. The CDR3 is made up of 16 amino acids. Looked up from germline, CDR1 is LNHDA and CDR2 is SQIVND (reference sequence). In DNA, the CDR3 is TGTGCCAGTAGTATAGATCGCAGGCCGAACACCGGGGAGCTGTTTTTT. Protein: CASSIDRRPNTGELFF.

V gene TRBV11-3 combines with J gene TRBJ2-1, with 8 bases lining up with TRBD2. V lost 4 bases, J lost 7 bases, and 12 bases stayed unmatched. This CDR3 has 16 amino acids. Looked up from germline, CDR1 is SGHNT and CDR2 is YENEEA. The CDR3 DNA sequence: TGTGCCAGCAGCTCCCTGGGTAGCGGGGTGGGGAATGAGCAGTTCTTC. The encoded protein is CASSSLGSGVGNEQFF.

The chain uses TRBV7-9 and TRBJ2-3, with 8 positions matching TRBD1. After removal of 6 bases from V and 2 bases from J, the junction contained 4 bases not matched to a gene. This CDR3 contains 14 residues. The germline CDR1 and CDR2 sequences are SEHNR and FQNEAQ (reference sequence). The CDR3 sequence: CASRRTGNTDTQYF. The CDR3 nucleotides are TGTGCCAGCAGAAGGACAGGGAACACAGATACGCAGTATTTT.

V is TRBV21-1 and J is TRBJ1-5. TRBV21-1 is designated a pseudogene. The CDR3 sequence is 17 residues long. The DNA of the CDR3 is TGTGCCAGCAGCAAAGAAAAGAGGCCCCATCCCAATCAGCCCCAGCATTTT. It specifies CASSKEKRPHPNQPQHF.